Listed below are T cell receptor beta chains from one sample, sequenced in a study of blood T cell repertoires in COVID-19. Sequencing was performed with immunoSEQ multiplex PCR; in TCRdb, only in-frame clones are kept and a portion is missing. The table lists about 370,000 clones, roughly 90% of them singletons. The sequencing sample was made of peripheral blood. The receptors derive from a woman aged 25 to 39 with COVID-19, enrolled during active disease. The CDR3 runs from the conserved cysteine through the conserved F or W. D genes are given only for firm matches. Expanded clones are given a class, and other clones once, few, many or no size at all.

.,.,TRBJ1-1,TRBV19,CASSPPGNTEAFF,TGTGCCAGTAGTCCCCCGGGGAACACTGAAGCTTTCTTT
.,.,TRBJ1-4,TRBV7-9,CASSGGGSREKLFF,TGTGCCAGCAGTGGGGGAGGGAGCCGCGAAAAACTGTTTTTT
.,few,TRBJ1-5,TRBV11-3,CASSVNSNQPQHF,TGTGCCAGCAGCGTCAATAGCAATCAGCCCCAGCATTTT
TRBD2,.,TRBJ2-1,TRBV12-3/TRBV12-4,CASSIGASGEQFF,TGTGCCAGCAGTATAGGGGCTAGCGGTGAGCAGTTCTTC
TRBD2,.,TRBJ2-1,TRBV9,CASTVGTSGGQQFF,TGTGCCAGCACCGTTGGGACTAGCGGGGGACAGCAGTTCTTC
.,.,TRBJ1-1,TRBV27,CASSLSSRNTEAFF,TGTGCCAGCAGTTTATCTAGCAGGAACACTGAAGCTTTCTTT
.,.,TRBJ2-7,TRBV19,CASSIVAGPEQYF,TGTGCCAGTAGTATAGTGGCAGGGCCCGAGCAGTACTTC
.,.,TRBJ1-2,TRBV7-2,CASSLPGYYGYTF,TGTGCCAGCAGCTTACCAGGGTACTATGGCTACACCTTC
.,.,TRBJ2-1,TRBV24-1,CATSDQGSSYNEQFF,TGTGCCACCAGTGACCAGGGGAGCTCCTACAATGAGCAGTTCTTC
TRBD2,.,TRBJ2-7,TRBV7-8,CASSSWTSIDEQYF,TGTGCCAGCAGCTCATGGACTAGCATCGACGAGCAGTACTTC
TRBD1,once,TRBJ2-3,TRBV5-1,CASSLLPGQRADTQYF,TGCGCCAGCAGCCTGCTTCCGGGACAGAGGGCAGATACGCAGTATTTT
TRBD2,.,TRBJ2-3,TRBV27,CASSLWRGGWHGTDTQYF,TGTGCCAGCAGTTTATGGCGGGGGGGGTGGCACGGGACAGATACGCAGTATTTT
TRBD1,once,TRBJ2-1,TRBV27,CASQGQGAPNEQFF,TGTGCCAGCCAGGGTCAGGGGGCGCCCAATGAGCAGTTCTTC
.,few,TRBJ1-3,TRBV7-2,CASSSFSGNTIYF,TGTGCCAGCAGCTCGTTCTCTGGAAACACCATATATTTT
.,.,TRBJ1-3,TRBV19,CASSSSGLSLPLGNTIYF,TGTGCCAGTAGTTCCTCCGGACTTTCCCTTCCATTGGGAAACACCATATATTTT
TRBD2,.,TRBJ2-2,TRBV11-2,CASSRRLGAGTGELFF,TGTGCCAGCAGCCGCCGTTTGGGAGCGGGGACCGGGGAGCTGTTTTTT